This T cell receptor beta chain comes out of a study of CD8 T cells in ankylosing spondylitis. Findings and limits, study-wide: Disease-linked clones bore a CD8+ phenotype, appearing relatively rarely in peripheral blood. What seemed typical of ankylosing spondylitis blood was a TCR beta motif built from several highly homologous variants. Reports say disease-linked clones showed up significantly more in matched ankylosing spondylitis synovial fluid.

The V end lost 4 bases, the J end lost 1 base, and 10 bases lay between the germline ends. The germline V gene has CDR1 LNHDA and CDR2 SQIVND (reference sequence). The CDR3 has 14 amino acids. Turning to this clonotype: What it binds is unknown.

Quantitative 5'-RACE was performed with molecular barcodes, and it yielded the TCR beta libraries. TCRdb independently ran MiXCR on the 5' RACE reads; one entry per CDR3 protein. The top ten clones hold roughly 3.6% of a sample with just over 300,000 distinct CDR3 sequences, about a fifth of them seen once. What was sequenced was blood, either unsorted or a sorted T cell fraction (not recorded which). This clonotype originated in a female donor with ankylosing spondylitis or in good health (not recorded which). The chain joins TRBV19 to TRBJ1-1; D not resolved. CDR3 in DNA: TGTGCCAGTAGTACTCATACGGCGAACACTGAAGCTTTCTTT. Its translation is CASSTHTANTEAFF.